The next 17 T cell receptor beta chains were all read from a single sample in a study of T cell clonality in common variable immunodeficiency. Produced via immunoSEQ multiplex PCR; TCRdb's table is partial and in-frame only. The sample gives roughly 60,000 clones, none seen only once, and the top ten clones hold under 2%. Material for sequencing was peripheral blood mononuclear cells. Every receptor here comes from a person aged 18 to 69 in good health.

Ten or more counts support this clone. The read halts 3 residues ahead of the CDR3 end, with the missing end drawn from the germline J gene. The rearrangement uses TRBV19 and TRBJ2-7; 8 bases line up with TRBD1. Trimming removed 5 bases from V and 6 bases from J; junction bases left unmatched: 9. The CDR3 contains 14 residues. Looked up from germline, CDR1 is LNHDA and CDR2 is SQIVND (reference sequence). This CDR3 is CASSPDRGTGEQYF. The sequenced part of the CDR3 DNA is TGTGCCAGTAGTCCAGACAGGGGAACAGGCGAG.

The sample holds many counts of this clone. Sequencing ends 3 residues short of the CDR3 end; the germline J gene provides the rest. The rearrangement joins TRBV20-1 to TRBJ2-7; 7 nucleotides align to TRBD1. CDR3 length equals 13 residues. Germline V lookup: CDR1 DFQATT, CDR2 SNEGSKA (reference sequence). V was pared by 6 bases and J by 2 bases, with 7 bases of the junction left unmatched. The CDR3 protein is CSAPRQGAYEQYF. The part of the CDR3 DNA that was read is TGCAGTGCCCCCCGACAGGGTGCCTACGAG.

Ten or more counts support this clone. The read ends 3 residues early relative to the CDR3; the germline J gene fills the gap. V usage is TRBV6-1 and J usage is TRBJ2-1, with 7 bases aligning to TRBD1. The CDR3 loop spans 17 amino acids. Germline V CDR1 and CDR2: MNHNS, SASEGT. Losses at the gene ends were 1 base for V and 3 bases for J; bases not matched to a gene: 9. CDR3 bases read: TGTGCCAGCAGTGAAGTGTCCGGGACAGTGATCTACAATGAG. This sequence encodes CASSEVSGTVIYNE. The whole CDR3 reads CASSEVSGTVIYNEQFF.

This clone came up many times. The read stops 3 residues short of the end of the CDR3; the missing end is completed from the germline J gene. The chain uses TRBV20-1 and TRBJ2-7, with no clear D. V was shortened by 3 bases and J by 3 bases, with 6 bases between the two germline ends. CDR1 is DFQATT, CDR2 SNEGSKA, per germline (reference sequence). The CDR3 has 11 amino acids. Partial CDR3 DNA: TGCAGTGCTAGCCCAGTCTACGAG. Its translation is CSASPVYE. The entire CDR3 protein is CSASPVYEQYF.

This clone came up many times. The read falls 3 residues short of the CDR3 end, and the missing part is taken from the germline J gene. The gene calls are TRBV20-1 and TRBJ2-7; tentatively, D is TRBD1 or TRBD2 (5 bases each). Germline CDR1 is DFQATT and CDR2 is SNEGSKA (reference sequence). This CDR3 has 14 residues. Trimming removed 1 base from V and 3 bases from J, with 13 bases in between. CDR3 DNA (partial): TGCAGTGCTAGAGGAGGGGCAGTCCTCTACGAG. This encodes CSARGGAVLYE. From start to end, the CDR3 is CSARGGAVLYEQYF.

This clone was detected many times. From the germline J gene comes the end of the CDR3, since the read stops 3 residues before it. This chain connects TRBV20-1 to TRBJ2-3, with 9 positions matching TRBD2. Per germline, CDR1 DFQATT and CDR2 SNEGSKA (reference sequence). CDR3 size: 17 residues. V lost 0 bases to trimming and J lost 3 bases; unmatched junction nucleotides: 10. The CDR3 bases that were read are TGCAGTGCTAGAGATAGCGGGAGCAGTCTTGTTACAGATACG. Amino acids: CSARDSGSSLVTDT. The full CDR3 sequence reads CSARDSGSSLVTDTQYF.

This clone was counted at least ten times. The sequence runs out 3 residues before the end of the CDR3; the remainder is reconstructed from the germline J gene. The chain joins TRBV20-1 to TRBJ2-5, with 7 nucleotides matching TRBD1. With 0 bases clipped from V and 7 bases from J, the junction kept 11 bases outside the gene matches. Germline V gene sequence: CDR1 DFQATT, CDR2 SNEGSKA (reference sequence). CDR3 length: 15 amino acids. The sequenced CDR3 bases are TGCAGTGCTAGAGAAGGGGCAGGGGGTGATGTGACC. Translating gives CSAREGAGGDVT. The whole CDR3 protein reads CSAREGAGGDVTQYF.

This clone was picked up many times. The read ends 3 residues early relative to the CDR3; the germline J gene fills the gap. Other DNA sequences in the same sample also yield this CDR3. This sequence joins TRBV20-1 and TRBJ1-1; possibly TRBD1 for D (5 bases). From germline, CDR1 is DFQATT and CDR2 SNEGSKA (reference sequence). V lost 1 base and J lost 2, with 8 bases in between. The CDR3 extends over 13 amino acids. CDR3 sequence reads: CSARGGGNTEAFF. Partial CDR3 DNA: TGCAGTGCTAGAGGGGGCGGTAACACTGAA.

This clone was picked up many times. The CDR3 is cut off 3 residues early in the read; its end comes from the germline J gene. The J gene is TRBJ2-2, the V gene TRBV24-1, with D possibly being TRBD1 (6 bases). V was trimmed by 4 bases and J by 0 bases, leaving 14 bases between them. The CDR3 is made up of 17 amino acids. Germline V gene sequence: CDR1 KGHDR, CDR2 SFDVKD. The CDR3 here is CATSDKRDIPNTGELFF. Partial CDR3 DNA: TGTGCCACCAGTGACAAGAGGGACATCCCGAACACCGGGGAG.

The sample holds many counts of this clone. Sequencing ends 3 residues short of the CDR3 end; the germline J gene provides the rest. The gene calls are TRBV20-1 and TRBJ2-7; TRBD1 might be the D (6 bases). V gave up 3 bases and J gave up 3 bases, with 12 bases separating them. Germline V CDR1 and CDR2: DFQATT, SNEGSKA (reference sequence). The CDR3 loop spans 13 amino acids. The CDR3 here is CSASQGPNYEQYF. Partial CDR3 DNA: TGCAGTGCTAGTCAGGGGCCTAACTACGAG.

This clone was recorded at least ten times. The missing CDR3 end, 3 residues past where the read stops, is filled in from the germline J gene. The rearrangement joins TRBV18 to TRBJ2-2, with a tentative D call TRBD1 (5 bases). The CDR3 is 17 residues long. Trimming stripped 0 bases from V and 7 bases from J, with 18 bases between. Germline assignment: CDR1 KGHSH and CDR2 LQKENI. CDR3 amino acids: CASSPPNSRQGHGELFF. Partial CDR3 DNA: TGTGCCAGCTCACCACCGAATTCGAGGCAGGGCCACGGGGAG.

This clone was observed many times. The sequenced fragment ends 3 residues before the CDR3 boundary, so the rest is inferred from the germline J gene. The rearrangement uses TRBV5-5 and TRBJ2-5; 9 positions agree with TRBD1. The CDR3 has 14 amino acids. V lost 4 bases and J lost 5; bases outside the gene matches: 6. CDR1 and CDR2 (germline): SGHKS, YYEKEE (reference sequence). The CDR3 reads CASSQSDRGETQYF. Incomplete CDR3 DNA: TGTGCCAGCAGCCAATCGGACAGGGGTGAGACC.

At least ten counts were recorded for this clone. The observed sequence ends 3 residues before the CDR3 terminus, with the missing tail filled in from the germline J gene. This chain uses TRBV29-1 with TRBJ2-2, with D possibly TRBD1 on 6 matching bases. V lost 4 bases to trimming and J lost 7 bases, with 7 bases between them. The CDR3 length is 11 residues. Germline CDR1 and CDR2: SQVTM and ANQGSEA. CDR3 DNA (partial): TGCAGCGTTGGAGGGGGCGGGGAG. This translates into CSVGGGGE. The whole CDR3 is CSVGGGGELFF.

This clone appeared many times. Read coverage stops 3 residues before the CDR3 terminus; the germline J gene supplies the remainder. The gene calls are TRBV20-1 and TRBJ2-3, with D possibly being TRBD1 (5 bases). Germline assignment: CDR1 DFQATT and CDR2 SNEGSKA (reference sequence). The CDR3 is 12 residues long. V was clipped by 3 bases and J by 5 bases, with 9 bases between them. The CDR3 sequence is CSASTRGDTQYF. The sequenced part of the CDR3 DNA is TGCAGTGCTAGTACAAGGGGAGATACG.

This clone appeared many times. The CDR3 goes on 3 residues after the read ends, and that part is filled in from the germline J gene. The chain joins TRBV20-1 to TRBJ2-1, with 12 bases fitting TRBD2. This CDR3 spans 16 amino acids. CDR1 and CDR2 (germline): DFQATT, SNEGSKA (reference sequence). With V trimmed by 2 bases and J by 5 bases, 7 bases remained unmatched. The CDR3 sequence: CSARQTSGSLHNEQFF. The part of the CDR3 DNA that was read is TGCAGTGCTAGACAGACTAGCGGGAGTTTGCACAATGAG.

This clone occurred many times. The CDR3 end falls 3 residues outside the read, so it is completed with the germline J gene. The rearrangement links TRBV5-6 to TRBJ1-6; 8 bases are shared with TRBD1. Germline CDR1 SGHDT, CDR2 YYEEEE. The CDR3 sequence is 14 residues long. CDR3 in amino acids: CASSLGDRPLTLHF. The covered CDR3 bases are TGTGCCAGCAGCTTGGGGGACAGGCCTTTGACC.

This clone was found many times. Coverage ceases 3 residues before the CDR3 finishes, and the germline J gene fills in the end. The chain employs TRBV19 and TRBJ2-5; 10 bases are a match to TRBD1. The CDR3 is 15 amino acids. The V segment lost 1 base and the J segment 3 bases; nucleotides outside the gene matches: 2. CDR1 is LNHDA and CDR2 is SQIVND in the germline V gene (reference sequence). The CDR3: CASSIGGTGEETQYF. The CDR3 DNA, read in part, is TGTGCCAGTAGTATAGGGGGGACAGGGGAAGAGACC.